The source of this T cell receptor beta chain is a study of blood T cell repertoires in COVID-19 (dated by TCRdb to about 2020). Regarding the complete study: Collaborator samples came from the United States, Italy and Spain and covered acute and convalescent phases of COVID-19. The material from the prospective study consisted of cDNA or gDNA derived from T cells, B-cell-depleted T cells, or PBMCs. Subjects who had been exposed to COVID-19, were actively infected with it, or had recovered from it provided the deeply sampled blood TCRbeta repertoires that made up the dataset. The repertoires were released in a freely available public database meant as a resource for research on the immune response to SARS-CoV-2. The samples were drawn from two sources: the first 160 participants of the ongoing ImmuneRACE study, and fewer than 1,500 subjects contributed by 6 global collaborators. Nearly every sample came with metadata listing a de-identified subject ID, COVID-19 status, age in years and sex. Where HLA class I and class II types were available, the types were taken from metadata supplied by the sample provider, not from assay-based typing.

Trimmed from V: 6 bases; trimmed from J: 4 bases; junction bases lacking a gene match: 8. The germline V gene supplies CDR1 SNHLY and CDR2 FYNNEI. Counted from cysteine to phenylalanine, this CDR3 has 15 amino acids. Only the CDR3 DNA stays, 45 bases, in frame from base 1. Collaborating institutions collected whole blood in K2EDTA tubes following their own protocols. For TCRbeta analysis, collaborators shipped samples as frozen whole blood, isolated PBMCs, or DNA extracted from either of those sample types. The immunoSEQ Assay, a bias-controlled multiplex PCR, was used to amplify TCRbeta CDR3 regions from genomic DNA. The paper's processing steps were these. The number of nucleated cells in each sample was estimated by amplification of reference gene primers within the assay. Sequence reads were collapsed and filtered to measure the absolute abundance of every unique TCRbeta CDR3 rearrangement. Productive Simpson clonality was computed per sample as the square root of Simpson's diversity index over productive rearrangements. Drawn from immuneACCESS, this table holds only the in-frame rearrangements with V and J called that TCRdb kept. Clones are partly lost; checked studies trace under half to an unresolved V gene and leave the rest unexplained. That table furnishes V, J and clone size, whereas the DNA furnished D and trimming. The sample records fewer than 80,000 clones, roughly four fifths of which are singletons. The ten largest clones add up to under 30% of the sample.

This clone was seen a few times. Its cognate antigen has yet to be identified. Base qualities are not at hand, and no much larger clone is one base apart. Points the paper makes about the study in general: How much clinical and demographic metadata was included differed by source and by participant, and the metadata was provided uncurated.

The sequence was collected from a woman aged 80 or over with acute or convalescent COVID-19. Sequencing was done on a sample of peripheral blood. Recombination connected TRBV2 to TRBJ1-5; a stretch of 8 junction bases matches TRBD1. The CDR3 loop reads CASSGRTGSNQPQHF. The DNA sequence reads TGTGCCAGCAGCGGGAGGACAGGGTCAAATCAGCCCCAGCATTTT.